This T cell receptor (beta chain) is drawn from a study of monozygotic twins with inflammatory bowel disease. Each TCR library used 3500 ng of total RNA. UMIs incorporating a 6-nucleotide sample barcode were appended by means of template switching. TCRdb processed the 5' RACE reads again and assigns one entry to each CDR3 protein, with no DNA. In total, the table holds roughly 150,000 distinct CDR3 sequences. There are 14 residues in the CDR3. Germline values: CDR1 SEHNR, CDR2 FQNEAQ (reference sequence). The sequence was obtained from a human donor with ulcerative colitis or Crohn's disease, or a healthy co-twin of an affected twin (not recorded which). V gene TRBV7-9 combines with J gene TRBJ2-5. The sequencing sample was made of blood. CDR3 residues: CASSLSTAQETQYF.